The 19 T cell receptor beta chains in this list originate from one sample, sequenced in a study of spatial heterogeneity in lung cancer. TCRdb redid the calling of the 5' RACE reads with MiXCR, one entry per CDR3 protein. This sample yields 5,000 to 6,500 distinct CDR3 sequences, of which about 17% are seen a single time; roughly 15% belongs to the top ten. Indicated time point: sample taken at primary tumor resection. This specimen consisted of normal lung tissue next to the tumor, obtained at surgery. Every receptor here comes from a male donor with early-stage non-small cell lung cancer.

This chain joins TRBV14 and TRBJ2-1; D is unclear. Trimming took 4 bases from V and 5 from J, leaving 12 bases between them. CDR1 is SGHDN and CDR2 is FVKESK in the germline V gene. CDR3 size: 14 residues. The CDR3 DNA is TGTGCCAGCAGCCGCGCAGTTGGTGACAATGAGCAGTTCTTC. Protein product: CASSRAVGDNEQFF.

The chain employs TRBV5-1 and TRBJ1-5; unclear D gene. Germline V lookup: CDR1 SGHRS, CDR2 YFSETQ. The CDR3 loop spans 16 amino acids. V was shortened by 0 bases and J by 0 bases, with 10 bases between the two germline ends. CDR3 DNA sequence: TGCGCCAGCAGCTTGGAAGGCGGCTATAGCAATCAGCCCCAGCATTTT. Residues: CASSLEGGYSNQPQHF.

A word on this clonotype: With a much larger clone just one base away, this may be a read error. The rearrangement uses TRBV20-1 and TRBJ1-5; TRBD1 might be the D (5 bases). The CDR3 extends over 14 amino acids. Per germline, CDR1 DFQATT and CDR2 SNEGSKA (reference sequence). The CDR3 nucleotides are TGCAATGCTAGCGAGGGACGGCGCAATCAGCCCCAGCATTTT. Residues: CNASEGRRNQPQHF.

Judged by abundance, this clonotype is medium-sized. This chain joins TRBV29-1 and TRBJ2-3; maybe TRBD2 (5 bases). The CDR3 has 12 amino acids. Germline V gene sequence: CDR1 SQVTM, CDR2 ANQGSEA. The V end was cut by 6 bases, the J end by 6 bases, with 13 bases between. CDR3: CSVEGPGDTQYF. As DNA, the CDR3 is TGCAGCGTCGAGGGCCCTGGGGATACGCAGTATTTT.

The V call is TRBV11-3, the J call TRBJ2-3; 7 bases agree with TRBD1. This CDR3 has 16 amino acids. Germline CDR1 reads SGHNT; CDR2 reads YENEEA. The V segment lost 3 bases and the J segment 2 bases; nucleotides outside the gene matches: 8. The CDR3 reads CASSLRQGKNTDTQYF. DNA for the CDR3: TGTGCCAGCAGCTTGAGACAGGGAAAAAACACAGATACGCAGTATTTT.

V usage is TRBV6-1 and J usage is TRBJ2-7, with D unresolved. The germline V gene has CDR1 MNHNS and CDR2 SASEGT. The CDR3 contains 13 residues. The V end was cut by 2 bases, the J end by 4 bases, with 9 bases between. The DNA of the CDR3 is TGTGCCAGCAGTGAAAAGGAGAGTTACGAGCAGTACTTC. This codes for CASSEKESYEQYF.

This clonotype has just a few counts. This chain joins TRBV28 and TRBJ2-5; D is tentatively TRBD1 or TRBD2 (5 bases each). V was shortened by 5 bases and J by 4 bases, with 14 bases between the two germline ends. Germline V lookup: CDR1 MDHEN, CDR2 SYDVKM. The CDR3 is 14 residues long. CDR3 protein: CASSPRGAGETQYF. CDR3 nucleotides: TGTGCCAGCAGTCCTAGGGGCGCGGGAGAGACCCAGTACTTC.

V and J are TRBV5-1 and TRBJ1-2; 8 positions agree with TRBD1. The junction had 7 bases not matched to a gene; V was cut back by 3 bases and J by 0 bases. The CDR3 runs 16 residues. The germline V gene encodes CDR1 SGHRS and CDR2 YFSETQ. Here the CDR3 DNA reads TGCGCCAGCAGCTACGACAGGGGCGCTACTAACTATGGCTACACCTTC. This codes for CASSYDRGATNYGYTF.

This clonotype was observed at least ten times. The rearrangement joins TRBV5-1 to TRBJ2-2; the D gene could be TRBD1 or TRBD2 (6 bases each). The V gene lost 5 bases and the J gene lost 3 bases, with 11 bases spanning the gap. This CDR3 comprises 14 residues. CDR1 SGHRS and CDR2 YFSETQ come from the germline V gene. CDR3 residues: CASRGGTDTGELFF. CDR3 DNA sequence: TGCGCCAGCAGAGGGGGGACGGACACCGGGGAGCTGTTTTTT.

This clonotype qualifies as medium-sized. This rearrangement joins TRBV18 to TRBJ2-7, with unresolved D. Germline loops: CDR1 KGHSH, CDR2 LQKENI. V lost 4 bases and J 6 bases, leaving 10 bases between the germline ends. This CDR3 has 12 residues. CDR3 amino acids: CASSQAGGEQYF. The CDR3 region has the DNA TGTGCCAGCTCACAGGCAGGCGGCGAGCAGTACTTC.

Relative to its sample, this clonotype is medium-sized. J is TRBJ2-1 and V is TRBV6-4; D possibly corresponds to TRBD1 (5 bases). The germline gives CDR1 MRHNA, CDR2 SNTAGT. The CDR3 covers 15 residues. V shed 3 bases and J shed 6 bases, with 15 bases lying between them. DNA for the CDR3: TGTGCCAGCAGTGAGGGGCTCTCTCCGGGCAATGAGCAGTTCTTC. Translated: CASSEGLSPGNEQFF.

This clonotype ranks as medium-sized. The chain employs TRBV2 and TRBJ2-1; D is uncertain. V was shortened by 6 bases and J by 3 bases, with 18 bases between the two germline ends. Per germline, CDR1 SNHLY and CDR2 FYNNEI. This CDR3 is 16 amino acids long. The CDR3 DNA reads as TGTGCCAGCAGCGGATTTGTCGGCGGCTTCTACAATGAGCAGTTCTTC. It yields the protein CASSGFVGGFYNEQFF.

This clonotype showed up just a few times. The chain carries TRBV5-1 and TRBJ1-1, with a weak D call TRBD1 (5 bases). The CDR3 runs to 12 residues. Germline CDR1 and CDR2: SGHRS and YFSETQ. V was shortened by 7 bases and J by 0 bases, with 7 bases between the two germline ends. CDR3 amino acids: CASGHMNTEAFF. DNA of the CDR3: TGCGCCAGCGGACACATGAACACTGAAGCTTTCTTT.

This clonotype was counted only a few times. For the CDR3, the DNA is TGCGCCAGCTTCGGCGGGGATGGCTACACCTTC. Amino acids: CASFGGDGYTF. The gene calls are TRBV10-2 and TRBJ1-2; no clear D. CDR1 and CDR2 (germline): WSHSY, SAAADI. The CDR3 spans 11 residues. V lost 8 bases to trimming and J lost 6 bases, with 10 bases between them.

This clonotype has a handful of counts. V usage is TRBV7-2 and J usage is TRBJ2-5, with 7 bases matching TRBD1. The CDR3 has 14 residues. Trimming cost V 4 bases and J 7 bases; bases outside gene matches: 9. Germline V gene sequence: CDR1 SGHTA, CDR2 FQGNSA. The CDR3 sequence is CASSSQGQTGTQYF. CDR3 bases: TGTGCCAGCAGCTCGCAGGGACAGACGGGGACCCAGTACTTC.

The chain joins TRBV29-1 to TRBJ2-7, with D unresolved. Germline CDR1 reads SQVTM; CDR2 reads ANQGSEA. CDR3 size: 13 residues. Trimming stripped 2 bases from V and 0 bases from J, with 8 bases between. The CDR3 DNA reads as TGCAGCGTTGAACAAGTCAACTCCTACGAGCAGTACTTC. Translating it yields CSVEQVNSYEQYF.

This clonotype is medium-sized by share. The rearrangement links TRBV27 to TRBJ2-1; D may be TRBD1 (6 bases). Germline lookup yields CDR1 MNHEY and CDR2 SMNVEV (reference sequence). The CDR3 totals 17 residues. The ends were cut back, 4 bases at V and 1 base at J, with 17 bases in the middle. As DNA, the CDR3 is TGTGCCAGCAGTTCCTCACAGGGTTTGGCATCCTACAATGAGCAGTTCTTC. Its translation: CASSSSQGLASYNEQFF.

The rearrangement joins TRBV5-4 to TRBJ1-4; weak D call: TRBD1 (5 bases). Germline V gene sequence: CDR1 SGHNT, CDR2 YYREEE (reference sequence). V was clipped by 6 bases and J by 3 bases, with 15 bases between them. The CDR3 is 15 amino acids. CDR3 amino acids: CASTLSGRANEKLFF. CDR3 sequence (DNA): TGTGCCAGCACCCTTTCCGGCAGGGCTAATGAAAAACTGTTTTTT. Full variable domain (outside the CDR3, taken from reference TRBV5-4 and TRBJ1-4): ETGVTQSPTHLIKTRGQQVTLRCSSQSGHNTVSWYQQALGQGPQFIFQYYREEENGRGNFPPRFSGLQFPNYSSELNVNALELDDSALYLCASTLSGRANEKLFFGSGTQLSVL.

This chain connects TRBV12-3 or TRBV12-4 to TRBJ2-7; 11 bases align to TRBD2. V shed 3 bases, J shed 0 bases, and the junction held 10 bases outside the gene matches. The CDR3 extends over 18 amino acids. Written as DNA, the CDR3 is TGTGCCAGCAGTTTCGTCCTAGCGGGAGGACACCTCTCCTACGAGCAGTACTTC. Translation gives CASSFVLAGGHLSYEQYF.